Listed below are T cell receptor beta chains from one sample, sequenced in a study of blood T cells in healthy people across ages. Each CDR3 protein is one row after TCRdb ran MiXCR on the 5' RACE reads. The sample carries roughly 1.5 million distinct CDR3 sequences, 35% to 45% recorded once. Material for sequencing was blood. The source is a woman under 30 in good health. The CDR3 runs from the conserved cysteine through the conserved F or W. Each record gives: clone size, J gene, D gene, V gene, CDR3 DNA, CDR3 protein. D genes are given only for firm matches. The listing skips clone size in some rows; elsewhere it reads once, few, many or a size class.

NA,TRBJ2-7,NA,TRBV29-1,TGCAGCGTTGAAGGTCGACTAGACGAGCAGTACTTC,CSVEGRLDEQYF
once,TRBJ2-1,TRBD2,TRBV30,TGTGCCTGGGGATCAAGACTAGCGGGGGCCTACAATGAGCAGTTCTTC,CAWGSRLAGAYNEQFF
many,TRBJ1-2,NA,TRBV12-3/TRBV12-4,TGTGCCAGCAGCGTGAGGGGCCTCTTGGACTATGGCTACACCTTC,CASSVRGLLDYGYTF
few,TRBJ1-2,NA,TRBV3-1,TGTGCCAGCAGCCAACAGCCCTATGGCTACACCTTC,CASSQQPYGYTF
few,TRBJ2-3,TRBD2,TRBV3-1,TGTGCCAGCAGAAAAACCGCGGGAGGTAGCTCAGATACGCAGTATTTT,CASRKTAGGSSDTQYF
NA,TRBJ2-7,TRBD2,TRBV30,TGTGCCTGGAGTTTCGGGGGGTCTATCTACGAGCAGTACTTC,CAWSFGGSIYEQYF
few,TRBJ1-2,NA,TRBV27,TGTGCCAGCGGCCGAATAGGGTGGGGGTATGGCTACACCTTC,CASGRIGWGYGYTF
once,TRBJ2-7,TRBD1,TRBV4-1,TGCGCCAGCAGCCAAGCCCACGGGACAGGGGCAAAATACGAGCAGTACTTC,CASSQAHGTGAKYEQYF
few,TRBJ1-4,NA,TRBV12-3/TRBV12-4,TGTGCCAGCAGTTCCCAGATGGGGGAAAAACTGTTTTTT,CASSSQMGEKLFF
NA,TRBJ1-1,NA,TRBV2,TGTGCCAGCAGTGCGATGGGTTATGCTTTCTTT,CASSAMGYAFF
few,TRBJ1-5,TRBD1,TRBV10-3,TGTGCCATCAGTGAAATAGGGGGCGCGAATCAGCCCCAGCATTTT,CAISEIGGANQPQHF
NA,TRBJ2-1,NA,TRBV4-1,TGCGCCAGCAGCCAAGATTTGGGACACACCTACAATGAGCAGTTCTTC,CASSQDLGHTYNEQFF
many,TRBJ2-7,NA,TRBV6-5,TGTGCCAGCAGTAGGACAACTTTCTACGAGCAGTACTTC,CASSRTTFYEQYF
NA,TRBJ2-7,NA,TRBV27,TGTGCCAGCACTGGGGCAGCTAGCTCCTACGAGCAGTACTTC,CASTGAASSYEQYF
NA,TRBJ2-5,NA,TRBV27,TGTGCCAGCAGTTTATTGAGACAAAGAGAGCAGTACTTC,CASSLLRQREQYF
NA,TRBJ1-5,NA,TRBV4-3,TGCGCCAGCAGCCAAGATAGCAGTAGCAATCAGCCCCAGCATTTT,CASSQDSSSNQPQHF
few,TRBJ1-2,TRBD1,TRBV30,TGTGCCTGCCACGGACAGGTCCTGGCTGGCTACACCTTC,CACHGQVLAGYTF
NA,TRBJ2-5,NA,TRBV10-2,TGCGCCAGCAGCGGTCTTGACGATGAGCAGTACTTC,CASSGLDDEQYF
NA,TRBJ2-1,NA,TRBV21-1,TGTGCCAGCAGCATCACCGCAGGGTGTCCAAAAACCTACAATGAGCAGTTCTTC,CASSITAGCPKTYNEQFF
few,TRBJ1-2,TRBD1,TRBV27,TGTGCCAGCAGAACAGGGGGACCCATCGGAGGCTACACCTTC,CASRTGGPIGGYTF
few,TRBJ2-3,TRBD2,TRBV6-1,TGTGCCAGCAGCCCCATCACTAGCGGGTTATATGGCACAGATACGCAGTATTTT,CASSPITSGLYGTDTQYF
NA,TRBJ1-2,NA,TRBV7-9,TGTGCCAGCAGCTCAGGTCCGCTTGGCTACACCTTC,CASSSGPLGYTF
few,TRBJ2-1,NA,TRBV4-3,TGCGCCAGCAGCCAAGATCGAGCGGAGCTCTCCTACAATGAGCAGTTCTTC,CASSQDRAELSYNEQFF
NA,TRBJ2-1,NA,TRBV2,TGTGCCAGCAGTGGGGCAGGAGCTTCCTACAATGAGCAGTTCTTC,CASSGAGASYNEQFF
few,TRBJ1-5,TRBD1,TRBV5-1,TGCGCCAGCAGCCCCGCGACAGGGGGAGATCAGCCCCAGCATTTT,CASSPATGGDQPQHF
NA,TRBJ1-5,NA,TRBV7-8,TGTGCCAGCAGCCAGGTTGGGTATAGGAATCAGCCCCAGCATTTT,CASSQVGYRNQPQHF
few,TRBJ2-6,NA,TRBV27,TGTGCCAGCAGTGGCGTGGCTGGGGCCAACGTCCTGACTTTC,CASSGVAGANVLTF
NA,TRBJ2-1,NA,TRBV6-5,TGTGCCAGCAGGGCGGAGAGCGCTTCCTACAATGAGCAGTTCTTC,CASRAESASYNEQFF
NA,TRBJ2-7,NA,TRBV27,TGTGCCAGCAGTCCGGAGATCTACGAGCAGTACTTC,CASSPEIYEQYF
many,TRBJ2-7,NA,TRBV5-1,TGTGCCAGCAGCTTAGTGGCGGGGCCCTACGAGCAGTACTTC,CASSLVAGPYEQYF
NA,TRBJ2-3,TRBD1,TRBV2,TGTGCCAGCAGTGAAGCGCTAAGCGTGGACAGGGGCACAGATACGCAGTATTTT,CASSEALSVDRGTDTQYF